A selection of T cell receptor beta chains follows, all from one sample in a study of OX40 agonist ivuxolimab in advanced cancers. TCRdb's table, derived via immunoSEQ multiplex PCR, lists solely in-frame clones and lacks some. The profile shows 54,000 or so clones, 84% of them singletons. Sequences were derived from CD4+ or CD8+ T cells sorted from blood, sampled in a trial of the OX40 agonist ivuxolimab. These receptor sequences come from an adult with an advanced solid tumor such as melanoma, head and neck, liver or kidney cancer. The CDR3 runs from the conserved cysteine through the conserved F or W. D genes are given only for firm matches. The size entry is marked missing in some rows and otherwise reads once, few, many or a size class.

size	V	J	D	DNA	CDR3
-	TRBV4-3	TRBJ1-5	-	TGCGCCAGCAGCCAGCAAGAGGATCAGCCCCAGCATTTT	CASSQQEDQPQHF
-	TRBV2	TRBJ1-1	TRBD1	TGTGCCAGCAGTGGAGACAGGGGTTGGAACACTGAAGCTTTCTTT	CASSGDRGWNTEAFF
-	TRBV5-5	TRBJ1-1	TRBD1	TGTGCCAGCAGCTTCGGACAGGGCGGTGAAGCTTTCTTT	CASSFGQGGEAFF
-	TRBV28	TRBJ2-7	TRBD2	TGTGCCAGCGGGAGGGCGTCTCGCTCCTACGAGCAGTACTTC	CASGRASRSYEQYF
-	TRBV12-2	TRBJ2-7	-	TGTGCAAGTCGCCCCAAAGGCCCCGACAGGGTAGCCTACGAGCAGTACTTC	CASRPKGPDRVAYEQYF
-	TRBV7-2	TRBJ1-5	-	TGTGCCAGCAGCTTAGGTCTGAGAGGGGATCAGCCCCAGCATTTT	CASSLGLRGDQPQHF
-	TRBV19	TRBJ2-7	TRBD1	TGTGCCAGTAGTTTGGGACAGGGGGCCTACGAGCAGTACTTC	CASSLGQGAYEQYF
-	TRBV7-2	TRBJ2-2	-	TGTGCCAGCAGCGCAGGAGGGCGCGGGGTCGGGGAGCTGTTTTTT	CASSAGGRGVGELFF
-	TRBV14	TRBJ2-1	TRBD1	TGTGCCAGCAGCCAAGATTGGACAGGGGGCGGAAATGAGCAGTTCTTC	CASSQDWTGGGNEQFF
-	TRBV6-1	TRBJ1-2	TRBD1	TGTGCCAGCAGGGAGACAGGGGGAAGGTTAGGCTACACCTTC	CASRETGGRLGYTF
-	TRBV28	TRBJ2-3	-	TGTGCCAGCAGTCCCGGCGGGGCAGGGACAGATACGCAGTATTTT	CASSPGGAGTDTQYF
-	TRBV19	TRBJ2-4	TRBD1	TGTGCCAGTAGTATAGAATCGGGGACAGGGATTCAGTACTTC	CASSIESGTGIQYF
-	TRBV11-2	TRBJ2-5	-	TGTGCCAGCAGCTCGGGACACCAAGAGACCCAGTACTTC	CASSSGHQETQYF
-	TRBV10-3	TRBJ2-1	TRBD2	TGTGCCATCAGGCCCCAACTAGCGGGGGGCGGTACGGAGCAGTTCTTC	CAIRPQLAGGGTEQFF
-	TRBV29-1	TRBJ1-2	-	TGCAGCGTTGACGGGCAGGGGACTAACTATGGCTACACCTTC	CSVDGQGTNYGYTF
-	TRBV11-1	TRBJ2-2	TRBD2	TGTGCCAGCAGCTGGGGTAGCGGGAGGGGCACCGGGGAGCTGTTTTTT	CASSWGSGRGTGELFF
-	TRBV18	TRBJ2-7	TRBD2	TGTGCCAGCCCTTTTCGACTAGCGGGAGTCTACGAGCAGTACTTC	CASPFRLAGVYEQYF
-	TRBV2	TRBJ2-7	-	TGTGCCAGCAGCGGGAGTCGCCCCGCCGAGCAGTACTTC	CASSGSRPAEQYF
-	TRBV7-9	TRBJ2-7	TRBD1	TGTGCCAGCAGCGGGCGACAGGGGCCCTACGAGCAGTACTTC	CASSGRQGPYEQYF
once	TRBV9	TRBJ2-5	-	TGTGCCAGCAGCGTATGGGACACCCAAGAGACCCAGTACTTC	CASSVWDTQETQYF
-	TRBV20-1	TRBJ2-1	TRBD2	TGCAGTGGGGGGGGATACAATGAGCAGTTCTTC	CSGGGYNEQFF
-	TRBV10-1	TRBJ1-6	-	TGCGCCAGCAGTGAGACGAGGGATTCACCCCTCCACTTT	CASSETRDSPLHF
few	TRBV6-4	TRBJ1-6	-	TGTGCCAGCAGTGAACAGGGAAATTCACCCCTCCACTTT	CASSEQGNSPLHF
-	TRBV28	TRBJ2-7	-	TGTGCCAGCAGTTTTGAGGGGGGCGGCTCCTACGAGCAGTACTTC	CASSFEGGGSYEQYF
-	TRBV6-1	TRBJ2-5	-	TGTGCCAGCAGTAAGGAGTTCCAAGAGACCCAGTACTTC	CASSKEFQETQYF
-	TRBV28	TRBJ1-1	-	TGTGCCAGCAGGATCACAGGAGGGCGCACTGAAGCTTTCTTT	CASRITGGRTEAFF
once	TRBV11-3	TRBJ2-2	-	TGTGCCAGCAGCTTAGGGGCTCAACGCCGGGAGCTGTTTTTT	CASSLGAQRRELFF
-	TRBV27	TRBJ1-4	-	TGTGCCAGCAGCCCCGGCGAAAAACTGTTTTTT	CASSPGEKLFF
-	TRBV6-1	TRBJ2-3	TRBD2	TGTGCCAGCAGTGGGAGACTAGCGGGGGGAAGCACAGATACGCAGTATTTT	CASSGRLAGGSTDTQYF
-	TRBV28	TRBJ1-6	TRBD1	TGTGCCATCAGCGGGACAGGTGACTCCTGGGATTCACCCCTCCACTTT	CAISGTGDSWDSPLHF
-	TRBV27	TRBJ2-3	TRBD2	TGTGCCAGCAAAAGGACTAGCGGGGGGAGAACAGATACGCAGTATTTT	CASKRTSGGRTDTQYF
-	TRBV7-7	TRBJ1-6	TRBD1	TGTGCCAGCAGCTGGCGGAGGCGGGACAGGGTCTCCTATAATTCACCCCTCCACTTT	CASSWRRRDRVSYNSPLHF
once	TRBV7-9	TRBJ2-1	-	TGTGCCAGCAGTCCAGCGGGCCCCCTGGGCAATGAGCAGTTCTTC	CASSPAGPLGNEQFF
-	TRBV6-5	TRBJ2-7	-	TGTGCCAGCAGTGTTGGGGGCGGGGTCTGGGAGCAGTACTTC	CASSVGGGVWEQYF
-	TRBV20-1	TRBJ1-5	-	TGCAGTGTCGGACGGGACCAGCCCCAGCATTTT	CSVGRDQPQHF
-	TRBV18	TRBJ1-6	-	TGTGCCAGCTCACCACAGGCAGATGTGAATTCACCCCTCCACTTT	CASSPQADVNSPLHF
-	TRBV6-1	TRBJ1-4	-	TGTGCCAGCAGAACGGGGCCTAGGGATGAAAAACTGTTTTTT	CASRTGPRDEKLFF
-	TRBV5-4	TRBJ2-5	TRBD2	TGTGCCAGCAGCGGGGGACTACAAGAGACCCAGTACTTC	CASSGGLQETQYF
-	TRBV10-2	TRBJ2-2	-	TGCGCCAGCAGCCCGAATAGAAACACCGGGGAGCTGTTTTTT	CASSPNRNTGELFF
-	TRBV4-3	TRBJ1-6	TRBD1	TGCGCCAGCAGCCAAGGCGGGGCAGGGGGTCTTAATTCACCCCTCCACTTT	CASSQGGAGGLNSPLHF
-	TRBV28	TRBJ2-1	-	TGTGCCAGCAGGGAGGACGGCAGGAGCTCCTACAATGAGCAGTTCTTC	CASREDGRSSYNEQFF
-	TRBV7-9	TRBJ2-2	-	TGTGCCAGCAGCCTAGGGTCGGTCACCGGGGAGCTGTTTTTT	CASSLGSVTGELFF
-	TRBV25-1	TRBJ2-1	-	TGTGCCAGCAGTCCAACTTCCCTAGTCTCCGAGCAGTTCTTC	CASSPTSLVSEQFF
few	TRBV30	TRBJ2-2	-	TGTGCCTGGAGCTTTTTGGACACCGGGGAGCTGTTTTTT	CAWSFLDTGELFF
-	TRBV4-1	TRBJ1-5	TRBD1	TGCGCCAGCAGCCAAGAAGGGCAGGGGGGGAGTCCCCAGCATTTT	CASSQEGQGGSPQHF
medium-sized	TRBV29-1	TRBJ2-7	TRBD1	TGCAGCGTGACAGGGGGCGCGGACGAGCAGTACTTC	CSVTGGADEQYF